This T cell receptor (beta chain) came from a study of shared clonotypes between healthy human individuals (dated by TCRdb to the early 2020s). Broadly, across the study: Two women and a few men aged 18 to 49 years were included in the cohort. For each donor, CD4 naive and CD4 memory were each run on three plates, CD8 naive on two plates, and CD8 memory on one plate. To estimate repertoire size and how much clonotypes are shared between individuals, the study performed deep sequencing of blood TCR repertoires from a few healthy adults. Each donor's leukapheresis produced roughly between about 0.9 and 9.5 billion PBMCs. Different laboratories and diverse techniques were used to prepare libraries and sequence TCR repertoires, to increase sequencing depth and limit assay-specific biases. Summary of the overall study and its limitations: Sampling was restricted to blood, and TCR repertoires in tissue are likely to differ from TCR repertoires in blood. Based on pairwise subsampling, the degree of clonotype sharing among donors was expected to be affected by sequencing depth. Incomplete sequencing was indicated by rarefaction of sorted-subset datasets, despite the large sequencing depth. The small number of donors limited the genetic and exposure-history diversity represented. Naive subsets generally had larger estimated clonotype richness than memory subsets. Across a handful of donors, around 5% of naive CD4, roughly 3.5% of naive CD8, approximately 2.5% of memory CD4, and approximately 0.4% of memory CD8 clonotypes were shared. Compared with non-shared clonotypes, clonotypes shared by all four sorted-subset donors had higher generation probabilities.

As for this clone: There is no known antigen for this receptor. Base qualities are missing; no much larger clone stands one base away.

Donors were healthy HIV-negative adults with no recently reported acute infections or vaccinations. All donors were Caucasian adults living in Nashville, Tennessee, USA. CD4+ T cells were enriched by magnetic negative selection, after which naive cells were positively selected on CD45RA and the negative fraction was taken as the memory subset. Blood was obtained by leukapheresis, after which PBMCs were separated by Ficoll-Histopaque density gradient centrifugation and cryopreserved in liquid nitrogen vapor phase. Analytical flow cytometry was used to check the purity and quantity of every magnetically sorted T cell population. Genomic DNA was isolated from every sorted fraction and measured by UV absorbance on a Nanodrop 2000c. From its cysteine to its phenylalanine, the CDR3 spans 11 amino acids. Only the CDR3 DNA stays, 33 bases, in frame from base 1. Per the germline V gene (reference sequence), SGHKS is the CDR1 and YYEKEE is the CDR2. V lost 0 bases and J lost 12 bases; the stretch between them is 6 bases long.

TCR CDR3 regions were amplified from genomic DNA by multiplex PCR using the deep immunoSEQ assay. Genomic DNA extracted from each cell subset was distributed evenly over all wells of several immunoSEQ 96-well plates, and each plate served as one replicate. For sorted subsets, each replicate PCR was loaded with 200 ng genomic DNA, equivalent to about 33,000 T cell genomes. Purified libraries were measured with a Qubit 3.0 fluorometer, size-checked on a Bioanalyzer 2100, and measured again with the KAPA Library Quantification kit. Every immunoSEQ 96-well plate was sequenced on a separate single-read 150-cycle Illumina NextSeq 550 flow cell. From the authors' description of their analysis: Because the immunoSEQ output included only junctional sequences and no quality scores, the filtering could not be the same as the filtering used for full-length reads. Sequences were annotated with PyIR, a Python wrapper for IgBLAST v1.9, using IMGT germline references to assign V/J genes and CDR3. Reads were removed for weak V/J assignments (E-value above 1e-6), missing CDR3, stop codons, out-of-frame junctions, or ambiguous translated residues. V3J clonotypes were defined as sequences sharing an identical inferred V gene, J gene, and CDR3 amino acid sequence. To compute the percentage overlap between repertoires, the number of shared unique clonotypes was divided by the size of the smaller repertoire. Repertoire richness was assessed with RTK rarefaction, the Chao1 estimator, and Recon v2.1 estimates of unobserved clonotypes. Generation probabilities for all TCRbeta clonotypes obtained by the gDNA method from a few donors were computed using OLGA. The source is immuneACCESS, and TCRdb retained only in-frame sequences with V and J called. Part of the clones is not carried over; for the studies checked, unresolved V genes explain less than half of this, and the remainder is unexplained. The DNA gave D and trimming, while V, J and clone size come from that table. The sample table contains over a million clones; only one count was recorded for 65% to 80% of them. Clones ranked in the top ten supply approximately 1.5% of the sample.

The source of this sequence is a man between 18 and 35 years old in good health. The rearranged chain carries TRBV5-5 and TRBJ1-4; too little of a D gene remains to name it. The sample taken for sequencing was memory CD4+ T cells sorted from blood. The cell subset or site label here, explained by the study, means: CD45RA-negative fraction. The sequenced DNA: TGTGCCAGCAGCTTGGGGTTCGAACTGTTTTTT. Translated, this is CASSLGFELFF.